The 5 T cell receptor beta chains below all came from one sample that was sequenced in a study of shared clonotypes between healthy human individuals. Sequencing used immunoSEQ multiplex PCR; TCRdb keeps in-frame clones, though not all of them. The table has roughly 590,000 clones, about 95% seen once; the top ten hold about 0.11%. Naive CD8 cells lacked CD45RO, underwent positive selection for CCR7 and left out terminally differentiated effector memory CD45RA+ cells. Input material: naive CD8+ T cells sorted from blood. The receptors were gathered from a woman aged 25-40 years in good health.

In regard to this clone: At one boundary the junction diverges from the germline segment, which might be a read error. The chain employs TRBV28 and TRBJ2-7; D is possibly TRBD1 (6 bases). The CDR3 extends over 14 amino acids. Germline-derived CDR1 and CDR2 are MDHEN and SYDVKM. The chain's CDR3 is CASTSPTGSYGQYF. DNA of the CDR3: TGTGCCAGCACCAGTCCAACAGGGTCCTACGGGCAGTACTTC.

The CDR3 DNA follows: TGCGCCAGCAGCCAAAACCTACAAGGTTCCTACGAGCAGTACTTC. It specifies CASSQNLQGSYEQYF. The chain combines TRBV4-1 with TRBJ2-7; D gene unclear. Germline CDR1 reads MGHRA; CDR2 reads YSYEKL. Trimming removed 2 bases at V and 1 base at J, with 12 bases between. The CDR3 is made up of 15 amino acids.

This clone was seen only once. Other DNA sequences of this sample code for an identical CDR3. The chain carries TRBV5-4 and TRBJ2-7; weak D call: TRBD2 (6 bases). Trimming removed 2 bases from V and 3 bases from J, with 12 bases in between. The CDR3 has 14 residues. From germline, CDR1 is SGHNT and CDR2 YYREEE (reference sequence). DNA for the CDR3: TGTGCCAGCAGCTTAGGGGACTCCTACTACGAGCAGTACTTC. It yields the protein CASSLGDSYYEQYF.

V is TRBV4-2 and J is TRBJ1-5; D is ambiguous. Germline values: CDR1 LGHNA, CDR2 YNFKEQ. V was clipped by 1 base and J by 1 base, with 8 bases between them. The CDR3 has 15 amino acids. The CDR3: CASSQALESNQPQHF. In nucleotides, the CDR3 is TGTGCCAGCAGCCAAGCTCTGGAGAGCAATCAGCCCCAGCATTTT.

As concerns this clone: Different DNA sequences within this sample yield the same CDR3. The chain couples TRBV6-1 to TRBJ2-1; D may be TRBD2 (5 bases). Germline-derived CDR1 and CDR2 are MNHNS and SASEGT. The CDR3 is 15 amino acids. Trimming pared 1 base from V and 2 bases from J, leaving 9 bases between. Here the CDR3 DNA reads TGTGCCAGCAGTGAAGGAAGCGGTACCTACAATGAGCAGTTCTTC. Its translation is CASSEGSGTYNEQFF.